This T cell receptor (beta chain) was recovered during a study of CD8+CD57+ T cells in acquired aplastic anemia. As for the study in general: CD4+ cell libraries from healthy donors averaged approximately 10 million reads.

The template for TCR beta VDJ and CDR3 sequence profiling was genomic DNA. TCRdb reprocessed the reads with MiXCR, giving one entry per CDR3 protein. The profile shows fewer than 70,000 distinct CDR3 sequences, approximately 50% of them singletons. The ends lost 4 bases at V and 4 bases at J; junction bases unmatched: 3. Germline V CDR1 and CDR2: LNHDA, SQIVND (reference sequence). The CDR3 is made up of 16 amino acids. A single count supports this clonotype. Material: sorted CD4+, CD8+, or CD8+CD57+ T cells (not recorded which) from PBMCs. The chain carries TRBV19 and TRBJ2-2; TRBD2 matches at 13 bases. The TCR was taken from a human donor in good health, serving as a control. This CDR3 is CASSKRTSGGTGELFF. The CDR3 DNA follows: TGTGCCAGTAGTAAGCGGACTAGCGGGGGCACCGGGGAGCTGTTTTTT.